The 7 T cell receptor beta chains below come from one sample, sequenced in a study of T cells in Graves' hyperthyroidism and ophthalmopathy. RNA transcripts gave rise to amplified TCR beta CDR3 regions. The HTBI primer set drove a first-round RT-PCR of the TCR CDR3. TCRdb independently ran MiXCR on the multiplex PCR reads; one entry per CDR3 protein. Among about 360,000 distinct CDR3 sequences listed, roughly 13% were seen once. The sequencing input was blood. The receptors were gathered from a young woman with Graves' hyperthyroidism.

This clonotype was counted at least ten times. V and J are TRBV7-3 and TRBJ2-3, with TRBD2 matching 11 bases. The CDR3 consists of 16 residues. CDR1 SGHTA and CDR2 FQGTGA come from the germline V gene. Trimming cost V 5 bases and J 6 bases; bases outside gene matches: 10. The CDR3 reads CASSHGTSGPGDTQYF. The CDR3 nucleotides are TGTGCCAGCAGCCATGGGACTAGCGGACCTGGGGATACGCAGTATTTT.

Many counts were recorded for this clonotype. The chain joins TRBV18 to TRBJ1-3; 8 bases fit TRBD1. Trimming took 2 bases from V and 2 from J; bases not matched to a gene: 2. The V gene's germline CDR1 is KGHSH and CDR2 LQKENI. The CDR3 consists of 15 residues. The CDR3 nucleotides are TGTGCCAGCTCACCAGACAGGGGCGCTGGAAACACCATATATTTT. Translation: CASSPDRGAGNTIYF.

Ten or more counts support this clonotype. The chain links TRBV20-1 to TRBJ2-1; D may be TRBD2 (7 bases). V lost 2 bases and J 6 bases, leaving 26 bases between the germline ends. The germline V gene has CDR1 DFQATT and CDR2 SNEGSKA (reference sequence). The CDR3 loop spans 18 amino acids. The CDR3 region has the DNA TGCAGTGCTAGATCGCGTCTTGGGGGGGGCCGGATTTTCAATGAGCAGTTCTTC. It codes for CSARSRLGGGRIFNEQFF.

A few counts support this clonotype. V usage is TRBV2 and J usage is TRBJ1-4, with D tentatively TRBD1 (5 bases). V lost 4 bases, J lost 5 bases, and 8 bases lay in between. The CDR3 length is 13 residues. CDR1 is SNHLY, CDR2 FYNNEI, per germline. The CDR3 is CASSVNRNEKLFF. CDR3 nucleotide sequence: TGTGCCAGCAGTGTTAACAGGAATGAAAAACTGTTTTTT.

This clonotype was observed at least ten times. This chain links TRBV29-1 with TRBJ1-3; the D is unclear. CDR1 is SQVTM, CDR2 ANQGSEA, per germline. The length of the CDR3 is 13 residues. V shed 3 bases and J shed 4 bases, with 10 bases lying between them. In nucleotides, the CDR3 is TGCAGCGTTGACCCCGGGTTCGGAAACACCATATATTTT. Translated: CSVDPGFGNTIYF.

CDR3: CASSPPLGKLFF. The CDR3, as DNA: TGTGCCAGTAGTCCCCCACTCGGAAAACTGTTTTTT. The chain couples TRBV19 to TRBJ1-4; no firm D call. V gave up 5 bases and J gave up 10 bases, with 11 bases separating them. Germline assignment: CDR1 LNHDA and CDR2 SQIVND (reference sequence). The CDR3 contains 12 residues.

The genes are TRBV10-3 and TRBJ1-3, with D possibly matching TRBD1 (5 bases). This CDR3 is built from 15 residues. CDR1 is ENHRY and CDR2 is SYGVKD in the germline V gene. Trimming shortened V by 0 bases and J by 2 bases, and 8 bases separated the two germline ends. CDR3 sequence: CAISESTDPGNTIYF. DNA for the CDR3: TGTGCCATCAGTGAGTCGACAGACCCTGGAAACACCATATATTTT.